Presented here are 7 T cell receptor beta chains from one specimen sequenced in a study of T cell responses to AZD1222 COVID-19 vaccine. The data were produced by immunoSEQ multiplex PCR, yet TCRdb's version contains in-frame clones alone and is incomplete. The sample has roughly 120,000 clones; 88% are singletons. The specimen was peripheral blood, collected 28 days after the second AZD1222 dose. These TCRs come from an adult who received the AZD1222 COVID-19 vaccine.

The chain couples TRBV11-2 to TRBJ1-1; perhaps TRBD1 as D (5 bases). The germline CDR1 and CDR2 sequences are SGHAT and FQNNGV. The CDR3 has 17 amino acids. Trimming shortened V by 1 base and J by 3 bases, and 18 bases separated the two germline ends. CDR3 nucleotide sequence: TGTGCCAGCAGCTTAGTGATGCAGGGTAGACGATACACTGAAGCTTTCTTT. It is translated as CASSLVMQGRRYTEAFF.

The chain recombines TRBV19 with TRBJ2-1; D gene uncertain. Germline V gene data show CDR1 as LNHDA and CDR2 as SQIVND (reference sequence). Trimming took off 0 bases at V and 8 bases at J, with 5 bases between the two ends. The CDR3 runs to 12 residues. CDR3 amino acids: CASSIDRDEQFF. For the CDR3, the DNA is TGTGCCAGTAGTATAGATCGGGATGAGCAGTTCTTC.

The chain is built from TRBV18 and TRBJ1-1; the D gene is possibly TRBD1 (6 bases). The CDR3 runs to 14 residues. V was clipped by 9 bases and J by 3 bases, with 17 bases between them. Germline lookup yields CDR1 KGHSH and CDR2 LQKENI. CDR3 amino acids: CASSTGIPDTEAFF. CDR3 nucleotide sequence: TGTGCCAGTTCTACAGGGATACCGGACACTGAAGCTTTCTTT.

V gene TRBV10-3 combines with J gene TRBJ2-7; 12 positions match TRBD2. The V and J ends lost 1 base and 0 bases, in that order; junction bases with no gene match: 1. This CDR3 contains 16 residues. Per the germline V gene, CDR1 is ENHRY and CDR2 is SYGVKD. The CDR3: CAISEWTSGTSYEQYF. The CDR3 nucleotides read TGTGCCATCAGTGAGTGGACTAGCGGGACCTCCTACGAGCAGTACTTC.

The rearrangement links TRBV5-6 to TRBJ2-6; D unclear. The CDR3 has 14 residues. Trimming pared 4 bases from V and 2 bases from J, leaving 7 bases between. Germline V lookup: CDR1 SGHDT, CDR2 YYEEEE. CDR3 amino acids: CASSPVPGANVLTF. Written as DNA, the CDR3 is TGTGCCAGCAGCCCGGTACCTGGGGCCAACGTCCTGACTTTC.

The chain joins TRBV5-6 to TRBJ1-5; 8 nucleotides line up with TRBD1. This CDR3 region has 15 residues. Trimming removed 3 bases from V and 4 bases from J; junction bases left unmatched: 6. Looked up from germline, CDR1 is SGHDT and CDR2 is YYEEEE. CDR3 coding DNA: TGTGCCAGCAGCTCGGACAGGGAGGGGAATCAGCCCCAGCATTTT. Translating it yields CASSSDREGNQPQHF. The full variable domain, with the rest looked up from reference TRBV5-6 and TRBJ1-5, is DAGVTQSPTHLIKTRGQQVTLRCSPKSGHDTVSWYQQALGQGPQFIFQYYEEEERQRGNFPDRFSGHQFPNYSSELNVNALLLGDSALYLCASSSDREGNQPQHFGDGTRLSIL.

This clone occurred a few times. The rearrangement joins TRBV6-4 to TRBJ1-6; D is unresolved. The V and J ends lost 4 bases and 1 base respectively, with 2 bases between them. From germline, CDR1 is MRHNA and CDR2 SNTAGT. The CDR3 has 13 amino acids. CDR3 loop: CASSASYNSPLHF. The CDR3 DNA reads TGTGCCAGCAGTGCATCCTATAATTCACCCCTCCACTTT.